A selection of T cell receptor beta chains follows, all from one sample in a study of T cell responses to AZD1222 COVID-19 vaccine. TCRdb's copy holds only in-frame clones and misses some; the assay was immunoSEQ multiplex PCR. The repertoire holds 180,000 or so clones, with roughly nine tenths as singletons. The material sequenced was peripheral blood, taken 28 days after the second AZD1222 dose. The receptors shown here come from an adult who received the AZD1222 COVID-19 vaccine. Each CDR3 is given with its conserved first and last residue. Fields, in order: V gene, J gene, D gene, clone size, CDR3 protein, CDR3 DNA. A D gene is named only where the DNA matches it firmly. Rows may omit the clone size; those that give it use once, few, many or a size class.

v_gene: TRBV29-1
j_gene: TRBJ2-7
d_gene: TRBD1
abundance: NA
CDR3aa: CSVTPGQGATREQYF
CDR3nt: TGCAGCGTGACTCCTGGACAGGGGGCGACCCGCGAGCAGTACTTC

v_gene: TRBV6-5
j_gene: TRBJ1-3
d_gene: TRBD1
abundance: NA
CDR3aa: CASIIGTEGNTIYF
CDR3nt: TGTGCCAGCATCATTGGGACAGAGGGAAACACCATATATTTT

v_gene: TRBV5-5
j_gene: TRBJ1-2
d_gene: NA
abundance: once
CDR3aa: CASSLASLDFYGYTF
CDR3nt: TGTGCCAGCAGCTTGGCGTCTTTGGACTTCTATGGCTACACCTTC

v_gene: TRBV13
j_gene: TRBJ1-1
d_gene: NA
abundance: NA
CDR3aa: CASGTGGRVTEAFF
CDR3nt: TGTGCCAGCGGCACGGGCGGCAGGGTCACTGAAGCTTTCTTT

v_gene: TRBV2
j_gene: TRBJ2-7
d_gene: NA
abundance: NA
CDR3aa: CASSRQGYEQYF
CDR3nt: TGTGCCAGCAGTCGCCAGGGCTACGAGCAGTACTTC

v_gene: TRBV11-2
j_gene: TRBJ2-3
d_gene: TRBD1
abundance: once
CDR3aa: CASSPGQGPFTDTQYF
CDR3nt: TGTGCCAGCAGCCCCGGACAGGGCCCCTTCACAGATACGCAGTATTTT

v_gene: TRBV5-5
j_gene: TRBJ2-2
d_gene: TRBD2
abundance: few
CDR3aa: CASNAGPGGTGELFF
CDR3nt: TGTGCCAGCAACGCGGGCCCGGGGGGCACCGGGGAGCTGTTTTTT

v_gene: TRBV2
j_gene: TRBJ1-5
d_gene: NA
abundance: NA
CDR3aa: CASSELGGNQPQHF
CDR3nt: TGTGCCAGCAGTGAGCTAGGTGGTAATCAGCCCCAGCATTTT

v_gene: TRBV11-2
j_gene: TRBJ2-7
d_gene: NA
abundance: NA
CDR3aa: CASSSGQHYEQYF
CDR3nt: TGTGCCAGCAGCTCTGGACAACACTACGAGCAGTACTTC

v_gene: TRBV7-9
j_gene: TRBJ2-7
d_gene: TRBD1
abundance: NA
CDR3aa: CASSLRDRGREQYF
CDR3nt: TGTGCCAGCAGCTTAAGAGACAGGGGTAGGGAGCAGTACTTC

v_gene: TRBV5-6
j_gene: TRBJ2-1
d_gene: TRBD2
abundance: NA
CDR3aa: CASSPPAGVRSYNEQFF
CDR3nt: TGTGCCAGCAGCCCTCCAGCGGGAGTTAGGTCCTACAATGAGCAGTTCTTC

v_gene: TRBV3-1/TRBV3-2
j_gene: TRBJ2-7
d_gene: NA
abundance: NA
CDR3aa: CASSHPGGKQQYF
CDR3nt: TGTGCCAGCAGCCACCCCGGGGGAAAACAGCAGTACTTC

v_gene: TRBV19
j_gene: TRBJ2-7
d_gene: NA
abundance: NA
CDR3aa: CASSSNRPSYEQYF
CDR3nt: TGTGCCAGTAGTAGCAATCGCCCCTCCTACGAGCAGTACTTC

v_gene: TRBV18
j_gene: TRBJ1-2
d_gene: NA
abundance: NA
CDR3aa: CASSLQGIYGYTF
CDR3nt: TGTGCCAGCTCTCTTCAGGGGATCTATGGCTACACCTTC

v_gene: TRBV3-1/TRBV3-2
j_gene: TRBJ2-1
d_gene: NA
abundance: NA
CDR3aa: CASSQDMRSYNEQFF
CDR3nt: TGTGCCAGCAGCCAAGATATGCGGTCCTACAATGAGCAGTTCTTC

v_gene: TRBV10-3
j_gene: TRBJ2-7
d_gene: NA
abundance: NA
CDR3aa: CAISDPGEGLSYEQYF
CDR3nt: TGTGCCATCAGTGACCCAGGGGAGGGGTTATCCTACGAGCAGTACTTC

v_gene: TRBV14
j_gene: TRBJ2-3
d_gene: TRBD1
abundance: NA
CDR3aa: CASSPQTGVKDTQYF
CDR3nt: TGTGCCAGCAGCCCGCAGACAGGGGTGAAAGATACGCAGTATTTT

v_gene: TRBV29-1
j_gene: TRBJ1-1
d_gene: NA
abundance: NA
CDR3aa: CSVVTHAEGEAFF
CDR3nt: TGCAGCGTTGTCACACACGCCGAGGGTGAAGCTTTCTTT

v_gene: TRBV15
j_gene: TRBJ2-5
d_gene: TRBD1
abundance: NA
CDR3aa: CATSREGQQETQYF
CDR3nt: TGTGCCACCAGCAGAGAGGGACAGCAAGAGACCCAGTACTTC

v_gene: TRBV18
j_gene: TRBJ1-2
d_gene: NA
abundance: NA
CDR3aa: CASSPGEANYGYTF
CDR3nt: TGTGCCAGCTCACCCGGGGAGGCTAACTATGGCTACACCTTC

v_gene: TRBV27
j_gene: TRBJ1-2
d_gene: NA
abundance: NA
CDR3aa: CASKNWGYGYTF
CDR3nt: TGTGCCAGTAAGAATTGGGGCTATGGCTACACCTTC

v_gene: TRBV5-1
j_gene: TRBJ1-2
d_gene: TRBD1
abundance: NA
CDR3aa: CASSQLGQLESYTF
CDR3nt: TGCGCCAGCAGCCAACTGGGACAGCTAGAGAGCTACACCTTC

v_gene: TRBV18
j_gene: TRBJ2-7
d_gene: NA
abundance: NA
CDR3aa: CASSPLLGYEQYF
CDR3nt: TGTGCCAGCTCACCACTGTTAGGCTACGAGCAGTACTTC

v_gene: TRBV6-1
j_gene: TRBJ2-1
d_gene: TRBD2
abundance: NA
CDR3aa: CASSEGSGGLNEQFF
CDR3nt: TGTGCCAGCAGTGAAGGTAGCGGGGGGCTCAATGAGCAGTTCTTC

v_gene: TRBV30
j_gene: TRBJ1-6
d_gene: NA
abundance: once
CDR3aa: CAWSVARNSPLHF
CDR3nt: TGTGCCTGGAGTGTAGCAAGGAATTCACCCCTCCACTTT

v_gene: TRBV12-3/TRBV12-4
j_gene: TRBJ1-1
d_gene: NA
abundance: NA
CDR3aa: CASSSRSGEAFF
CDR3nt: TGTGCCAGCAGTTCCCGGAGTGGTGAAGCTTTCTTT

v_gene: TRBV19
j_gene: TRBJ1-3
d_gene: NA
abundance: NA
CDR3aa: CASIGNTIYF
CDR3nt: TGTGCCAGTATCGGAAACACCATATATTTT

v_gene: TRBV6-5
j_gene: TRBJ2-2
d_gene: NA
abundance: NA
CDR3aa: CASKLAGGELFF
CDR3nt: TGTGCCAGCAAACTCGCCGGCGGGGAGCTGTTTTTT

v_gene: TRBV10-2
j_gene: TRBJ1-5
d_gene: TRBD1
abundance: NA
CDR3aa: CASSPTGGSQPQHF
CDR3nt: TGCGCCAGCAGCCCGACAGGGGGGAGTCAGCCCCAGCATTTT

v_gene: TRBV7-9
j_gene: TRBJ2-3
d_gene: NA
abundance: few
CDR3aa: CASTTGAISTDTQYF
CDR3nt: TGTGCCAGCACGACTGGAGCGATTAGCACAGATACGCAGTATTTT

v_gene: TRBV2
j_gene: TRBJ1-2
d_gene: NA
abundance: NA
CDR3aa: CASSERTQQNGYTF
CDR3nt: TGTGCCAGCAGTGAACGGACCCAACAAAATGGCTACACCTTC

v_gene: TRBV19
j_gene: TRBJ1-3
d_gene: NA
abundance: few
CDR3aa: CASSLRDYSSGNTIYF
CDR3nt: TGTGCCAGTAGCCTCAGGGATTACAGCTCTGGAAACACCATATATTTT

v_gene: TRBV5-1
j_gene: TRBJ2-5
d_gene: TRBD1
abundance: once
CDR3aa: CASSSGTGFGETQYF
CDR3nt: TGCGCCAGCAGCTCCGGGACAGGGTTTGGCGAGACCCAGTACTTC

v_gene: TRBV18
j_gene: TRBJ2-7
d_gene: NA
abundance: NA
CDR3aa: CASSPPLSYEQYF
CDR3nt: TGTGCCAGCTCACCTCCTCTCTCCTACGAGCAGTACTTC

v_gene: TRBV7-9
j_gene: TRBJ2-3
d_gene: TRBD1
abundance: NA
CDR3aa: CASSIMARTGGRDTQYF
CDR3nt: TGTGCCAGCAGTATAATGGCGCGGACAGGGGGAAGGGATACGCAGTATTTT

v_gene: TRBV28
j_gene: TRBJ1-1
d_gene: TRBD1
abundance: NA
CDR3aa: CASSLEGQWDTEAFF
CDR3nt: TGTGCCAGCTCCCTGGAGGGACAGTGGGACACTGAAGCTTTCTTT

v_gene: TRBV20-1
j_gene: TRBJ1-1
d_gene: NA
abundance: once
CDR3aa: CSASRVWGAFF
CDR3nt: TGCAGTGCTAGCAGGGTATGGGGCGCTTTCTTT

v_gene: TRBV14
j_gene: TRBJ2-5
d_gene: NA
abundance: NA
CDR3aa: CASSLGPQETQYF
CDR3nt: TGTGCCAGCAGCCTCGGACCCCAAGAGACCCAGTACTTC

v_gene: TRBV4-1
j_gene: TRBJ1-5
d_gene: NA
abundance: NA
CDR3aa: CASSQGDRGSNQPQHF
CDR3nt: TGCGCCAGCAGCCAAGGGGATCGGGGTAGCAATCAGCCCCAGCATTTT

v_gene: TRBV7-9
j_gene: TRBJ1-3
d_gene: NA
abundance: NA
CDR3aa: CASSLDSYGNTIYF
CDR3nt: TGTGCCAGCAGCTTGGATTCTTACGGAAACACCATATATTTT

v_gene: TRBV4-1
j_gene: TRBJ2-1
d_gene: TRBD1
abundance: once
CDR3aa: CASSQGTGALFEQFF
CDR3nt: TGCGCCAGCAGCCAAGGGACAGGAGCCCTCTTTGAGCAGTTCTTC

v_gene: TRBV29-1
j_gene: TRBJ1-5
d_gene: TRBD1
abundance: NA
CDR3aa: CSARTGLNQPQHF
CDR3nt: TGCAGCGCCCGGACAGGGCTAAATCAGCCCCAGCATTTT

v_gene: TRBV4-1
j_gene: TRBJ1-5
d_gene: TRBD1
abundance: NA
CDR3aa: CASSQGYQGAGDQPQHF
CDR3nt: TGCGCCAGCAGCCAAGGGTATCAGGGGGCGGGGGACCAGCCCCAGCATTTT

v_gene: TRBV27
j_gene: TRBJ1-5
d_gene: NA
abundance: NA
CDR3aa: CASSLSSNQPQHF
CDR3nt: TGTGCCAGCAGTTTAAGTAGCAATCAGCCCCAGCATTTT

v_gene: TRBV11-2
j_gene: TRBJ2-1
d_gene: NA
abundance: NA
CDR3aa: CATKQVSYNEQFF
CDR3nt: TGTGCCACTAAACAGGTCTCCTACAATGAGCAGTTCTTC

v_gene: TRBV5-1
j_gene: TRBJ2-7
d_gene: TRBD1
abundance: NA
CDR3aa: CASSLEGQEIYEQYF
CDR3nt: TGCGCCAGCAGCTTGGAGGGACAGGAGATCTACGAGCAGTACTTC

v_gene: TRBV18
j_gene: TRBJ2-3
d_gene: TRBD1
abundance: NA
CDR3aa: CASSPPGTGQPDTQYF
CDR3nt: TGTGCCAGCTCACCACCGGGGACAGGTCAGCCAGATACGCAGTATTTT

v_gene: TRBV4-1
j_gene: TRBJ1-2
d_gene: NA
abundance: NA
CDR3aa: CASSQDFEGAYGYTF
CDR3nt: TGCGCCAGCAGCCAAGATTTTGAGGGTGCCTATGGCTACACCTTC

v_gene: TRBV6-5
j_gene: TRBJ1-2
d_gene: NA
abundance: once
CDR3aa: CASSRGGNYGYTF
CDR3nt: TGTGCCAGCAGCCGCGGGGGGAACTATGGCTACACCTTC

v_gene: TRBV6-5
j_gene: TRBJ1-3
d_gene: NA
abundance: NA
CDR3aa: CASSRTEGNTIYF
CDR3nt: TGTGCCAGCAGTCGGACAGAAGGAAACACCATATATTTT

v_gene: TRBV30
j_gene: TRBJ2-1
d_gene: NA
abundance: NA
CDR3aa: CAWRISDNEQFF
CDR3nt: TGTGCCTGGAGGATTAGTGACAATGAGCAGTTCTTC

v_gene: TRBV5-6
j_gene: TRBJ2-7
d_gene: NA
abundance: NA
CDR3aa: CASSLRFSYEQYF
CDR3nt: TGTGCCAGCAGCTTGAGGTTCTCCTACGAGCAGTACTTC